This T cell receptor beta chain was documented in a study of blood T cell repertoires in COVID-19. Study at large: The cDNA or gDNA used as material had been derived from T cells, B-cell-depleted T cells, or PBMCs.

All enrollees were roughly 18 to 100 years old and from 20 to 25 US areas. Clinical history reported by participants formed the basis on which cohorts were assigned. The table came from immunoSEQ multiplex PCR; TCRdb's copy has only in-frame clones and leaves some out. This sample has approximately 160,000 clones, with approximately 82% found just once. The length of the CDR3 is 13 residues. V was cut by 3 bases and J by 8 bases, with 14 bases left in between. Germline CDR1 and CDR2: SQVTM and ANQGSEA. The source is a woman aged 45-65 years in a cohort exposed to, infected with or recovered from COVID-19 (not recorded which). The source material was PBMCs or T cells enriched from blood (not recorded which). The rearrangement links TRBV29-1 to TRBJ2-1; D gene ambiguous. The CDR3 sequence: CSVDEQTEDEQFF. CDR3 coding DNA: TGCAGCGTTGATGAACAAACTGAGGATGAGCAGTTCTTC.